Following are 27 T cell receptor beta chains from one sample sequenced in a study of shared clonotypes between healthy human individuals. The protocol was immunoSEQ multiplex PCR, while the TCRdb copy is restricted to in-frame clones and leaves out a portion. The repertoire has hundreds of thousands of clones, approximately 97% of them found once; the top ten carry about 0.057%. Sequencing was performed on naive CD4+ T cells sorted from blood. Subset specified: CD45RA+ positively selected. These receptors originate from a woman aged 25 to 39 in good health.

The chain has TRBV6-1 and TRBJ1-5; TRBD1 aligns across 7 bases. CDR3 size: 14 residues. Germline V gene data show CDR1 as MNHNS and CDR2 as SASEGT. Germline trimming cut 3 bases from V and 9 bases from J; bases unmatched to any gene: 8. CDR3 residues: CASSEAGGLRPQHF. In DNA form, the CDR3 reads TGTGCCAGCAGTGAGGCAGGGGGATTGCGGCCCCAGCATTTT.

V is TRBV28 and J is TRBJ2-2; D might be TRBD1 (5 bases). The CDR3 loop spans 14 amino acids. Between the trimmed V and J ends, which lost 2 bases and 4 bases, there was a span of 8 bases. Germline CDR1 reads MDHEN; CDR2 reads SYDVKM. The CDR3: CASSLQGRTGELFF. The CDR3 DNA is TGTGCCAGCAGTTTACAGGGTCGCACCGGGGAGCTGTTTTTT.

The chain recombines TRBV28 with TRBJ1-2, with 9 nucleotides matching TRBD1. Unmatched junction bases numbered 16, after V lost 6 bases and J lost 8 bases. Germline CDR1 reads MDHEN; CDR2 reads SYDVKM. The CDR3 consists of 16 residues. The CDR3 coding sequence is TGTGCCAGCAGGACCCAACAGGGGGCCTTTACTGGCGGCTACACCTTC. It encodes CASRTQQGAFTGGYTF.

V usage is TRBV25-1 and J usage is TRBJ2-3; D call uncertain. The V end lost 4 bases, the J end lost 0 bases, and 8 bases lay between the germline ends. Per the germline V gene, CDR1 is MGHDK and CDR2 is SYGVNS. The CDR3 contains 14 residues. The CDR3 protein is CASSVGGSTDTQYF. CDR3 bases: TGTGCCAGCAGTGTAGGCGGTAGCACAGATACGCAGTATTTT.

The rearrangement links TRBV6-5 to TRBJ1-2; 7 bases fit TRBD1. Germline V gene data show CDR1 as MNHEY and CDR2 as SVGAGI. The CDR3 covers 13 residues. With 4 bases clipped from V and 7 bases from J, the junction kept 6 bases outside the gene matches. CDR3 sequence (DNA): TGTGCCAGCAGTTTCGACAGGGTGACTGGCTACACCTTC. As protein: CASSFDRVTGYTF.

The chain employs TRBV7-2 and TRBJ2-1; 10 bases match TRBD2. This CDR3 has 15 residues. The junction had 6 bases not matched to a gene; V was cut back by 2 bases and J by 8 bases. Looked up from germline, CDR1 is SGHTA and CDR2 is FQGNSA. The CDR3 nucleotides read TGTGCCAGCAGCTTATCAGCGGGAGGGCCGCATGAGCAGTTCTTC. Protein product: CASSLSAGGPHEQFF.

The chain uses TRBV5-8 and TRBJ1-4, with 9 bases fitting TRBD1. The CDR3 covers 14 residues. Germline CDR1 and CDR2: SGHTS and YDEGEE. Trimming cost V 4 bases and J 8 bases; bases outside gene matches: 6. CDR3 sequence: CASSMGQGEEKLFF. The DNA of the CDR3 is TGTGCCAGCAGCATGGGACAGGGTGAAGAAAAACTGTTTTTT.

The chain joins TRBV27 to TRBJ2-3; no clear D. Germline V gene lookup returns CDR1 MNHEY and CDR2 SMNVEV (reference sequence). The CDR3 sequence is 11 residues long. Trimming removed 5 bases at V and 6 bases at J, with 6 bases between. The CDR3 region has the DNA TGTGCCAGCAGTGCTTGGGATACGCAGTATTTT. It translates to CASSAWDTQYF.

This clone has just one count. The J gene is TRBJ2-3, the V gene TRBV11-2; 8 bases align to TRBD2. The germline CDR1 and CDR2 sequences are SGHAT and FQNNGV. V gave up 4 bases and J gave up 3 bases; unmatched junction bases: 18. This CDR3 has 19 residues. For the CDR3, the DNA is TGTGCCAGCAGCTCCACGCCGGGACTAGGAGGGTATAGGACAGATACGCAGTATTTT. Translation: CASSSTPGLGGYRTDTQYF.

The gene calls are TRBV2 and TRBJ2-1; 7 bases agree with TRBD1. The V gene end was trimmed by 6 bases and the J gene end by 6 bases; junction bases not matched to a gene: 5. The germline V gene has CDR1 SNHLY and CDR2 FYNNEI. The CDR3 length is 13 residues. The CDR3 here is CASSRQGVNEQFF. The CDR3 DNA follows: TGTGCCAGCAGCCGACAGGGAGTCAATGAGCAGTTCTTC.

The rearrangement joins TRBV5-1 to TRBJ2-5; D is uncertain. CDR1 and CDR2 from the germline V gene are SGHRS and YFSETQ. The CDR3 totals 15 residues. V was clipped by 0 bases and J by 1 base, with 10 bases between them. CDR3 DNA: TGCGCCAGCAGCTTGGCCTCGGTATTCCAAGAGACCCAGTACTTC. It codes for CASSLASVFQETQYF. The whole variable domain, remainder taken from reference TRBV5-1 and TRBJ2-5, is KAGVTQTPRYLIKTRGQQVTLSCSPISGHRSVSWYQQTPGQGLQFLFEYFSETQRNKGNFPGRFSGRQFSNSRSEMNVSTLELGDSALYLCASSLASVFQETQYFGPGTRLLVL.

CDR3 loop: CASRPGRGGRDTEAFF. CDR3 DNA sequence: TGCGCCAGCCGACCGGGAAGAGGAGGTAGGGACACTGAAGCTTTCTTT. The V and J genes are TRBV4-1 and TRBJ1-1; no reliable D call. The CDR3 is made up of 16 amino acids. Trimming took off 8 bases at V and 3 bases at J, with 22 bases between the two ends. Germline loops: CDR1 MGHRA, CDR2 YSYEKL.

The chain couples TRBV6-6 to TRBJ1-1; 7 bases line up with TRBD1. The CDR3 has 14 amino acids. Germline-derived CDR1 and CDR2 are MNHNY and SVGAGI (reference sequence). Germline trimming cut 2 bases from V and 2 bases from J; bases unmatched to any gene: 2. CDR3 residues: CASSYRDRNTEAFF. The CDR3 DNA is TGTGCCAGCAGTTACAGGGACAGAAACACTGAAGCTTTCTTT.

The rearrangement uses TRBV28 and TRBJ2-1; D may match TRBD1 or TRBD2 (6 bases each). V was shortened by 2 bases and J by 2 bases, with 19 bases between the two germline ends. This CDR3 comprises 18 residues. Germline V gene sequence: CDR1 MDHEN, CDR2 SYDVKM. The CDR3: CASSLGKWGAGTYNEQFF. The CDR3 DNA sequence: TGTGCCAGCAGTTTAGGAAAGTGGGGGGCAGGGACCTACAATGAGCAGTTCTTC.

The chain couples TRBV5-1 to TRBJ1-2, with 8 bases identical to TRBD1. The CDR3 totals 15 residues. The germline V gene encodes CDR1 SGHRS and CDR2 YFSETQ. The V and J ends lost 5 bases and 4 bases, in that order; junction bases with no gene match: 10. Here the CDR3 DNA reads TGCGCCAGCAGAACCGGGACAGGACTTTTCTATGGCTACACCTTC. Translation gives CASRTGTGLFYGYTF.

The CDR3 DNA is TGTGCCAGCAGCAAAGATACAGGGTTGCAGCGGGAGTCCCACGAGCAGTACTTC. This gives the protein CASSKDTGLQRESHEQYF. This chain connects TRBV21-1 to TRBJ2-7; the table gives TRBD2 as D, unverified against the DNA. TRBV21-1 is designated a pseudogene. The CDR3 is 18 amino acids.

The CDR3 DNA sequence: TGCAGCGTTTGGGGGACAGCCCATGAAGCTTTCTTT. It yields the protein CSVWGTAHEAFF. The rearrangement joins TRBV29-1 to TRBJ1-1; TRBD1 agrees at 7 bases. The CDR3 totals 12 residues. The germline gives CDR1 SQVTM, CDR2 ANQGSEA. Germline trimming cut 5 bases from V and 7 bases from J; bases unmatched to any gene: 7.

The genes are TRBV19 and TRBJ2-7; 7 positions agree with TRBD1. Looked up from germline, CDR1 is LNHDA and CDR2 is SQIVND (reference sequence). The CDR3 covers 13 residues. Trimming removed 6 bases from V and 3 bases from J; junction bases left unmatched: 5. CDR3 amino acids: CASSRTGLYEQYF. DNA for the CDR3: TGTGCCAGTAGCAGGACAGGTCTCTACGAGCAGTACTTC. Complete variable domain (other parts from reference TRBV19 and TRBJ2-7): DGGITQSPKYLFRKEGQNVTLSCEQNLNHDAMYWYRQDPGQGLRLIYYSQIVNDFQKGDIAEGYSVSREKKESFPLTVTSAQKNPTAFYLCASSRTGLYEQYFGPGTRLTVT.

This clone appeared a single time. The chain is built from TRBV12-5 and TRBJ2-3, with D perhaps assigned TRBD1 or TRBD2 (5 bases each). Trimming removed 1 base from V and 0 bases from J, with 17 bases in between. Germline CDR1 is LGHNT and CDR2 is FRNRAP. The CDR3 runs to 18 residues. The chain's CDR3 is CASGLGPKGSSSTDTQYF. CDR3 DNA: TGTGCTAGTGGTTTGGGCCCCAAGGGGAGCTCCAGCACAGATACGCAGTATTTT.

The V call is TRBV5-5, the J call TRBJ2-2; the match to TRBD2 covers 11 bases. CDR1 and CDR2 (germline): SGHKS, YYEKEE (reference sequence). The CDR3 contains 16 residues. V trimming: 5 bases; J trimming: 4 bases; junction bases outside the gene matches: 7. The CDR3 protein is CASSHLAGGGTGELFF. Here the CDR3 DNA reads TGTGCCAGCAGTCATCTAGCGGGAGGAGGCACCGGGGAGCTGTTTTTT.

Comment on this clone: Mismatch with germline at one junction end may stem from a read error. The V call is TRBV9, the J call TRBJ2-1; D not resolved. The CDR3 sequence is 13 residues long. From germline, CDR1 is SGDLS and CDR2 YYNGEE. This CDR3 reads CASSVDSNNEQFF. The CDR3 region has the DNA TGTGCCAGCAGCGTAGACTCGAACAATGAACAGTTCTTC.

CDR3 region: CASSQDKLAGNFEQYF. The DNA of the CDR3 is TGTGCCAGCAGCCAAGATAAGCTAGCGGGAAATTTCGAGCAGTACTTC. The chain recombines TRBV4-2 with TRBJ2-5, with 9 bases aligning to TRBD2. The assigned J gene may be wrong: the sequence end matches TRBJ2-7 better. CDR1 and CDR2 from the germline V gene are LGHNA and YNFKEQ. This CDR3 has 16 amino acids.

The gene calls are TRBV15 and TRBJ2-2; D is perhaps TRBD2 (5 bases). The V gene lost 6 bases and the J gene lost 3 bases, with 11 bases spanning the gap. The CDR3 runs 14 residues. CDR1 is LNHNV and CDR2 is YYDKDF in the germline V gene (reference sequence). Written as DNA, the CDR3 is TGTGCCACCAGGAGGGTAGGAGACACCGGGGAGCTGTTTTTT. It codes for CATRRVGDTGELFF.

The CDR3 region is CASSRRQVNYGYTF. In DNA form, the CDR3 reads TGTGCCAGCAGCCGTAGACAGGTCAACTATGGCTACACCTTC. The gene calls are TRBV7-9 and TRBJ1-2; perhaps TRBD1 as D (6 bases). The V end lost 5 bases, the J end lost 2 bases, and 12 bases lay between the germline ends. The length of the CDR3 is 14 residues. Germline CDR1 reads SEHNR; CDR2 reads FQNEAQ (reference sequence). The entire variable domain, with the rest obtained from reference TRBV7-9 and TRBJ1-2, is as follows: DTGVSQNPRHKITKRGQNVTFRCDPISEHNRLYWYRQTLGQGPEFLTYFQNEAQLEKSRLLSDRFSAERPKGSFSTLEIQRTEQGDSAMYLCASSRRQVNYGYTFGSGTRLTVV.

The chain couples TRBV28 to TRBJ1-2, with D possibly TRBD1 on 6 matching bases. The CDR3 totals 17 residues. V was cut by 4 bases and J by 8 bases, with 26 bases left in between. The germline V gene has CDR1 MDHEN and CDR2 SYDVKM. CDR3 loop: CASSWGGGPIDGMGYTF. The CDR3 DNA reads as TGTGCCAGCAGTTGGGGAGGGGGGCCAATCGACGGTATGGGCTACACCTTC.

The chain is built from TRBV28 and TRBJ2-1, with TRBD2 matching over 9 bases. Trimming cost V 5 bases and J 0 bases; bases outside gene matches: 14. Germline V gene sequence: CDR1 MDHEN, CDR2 SYDVKM. This CDR3 is 19 amino acids long. CDR3 coding DNA: TGTGCCAGCAGTCCCGGGAGTCTAGCGGGATATAGCTCCTACAATGAGCAGTTCTTC. Protein: CASSPGSLAGYSSYNEQFF.

This clone has a single count. This chain links TRBV7-3 with TRBJ1-1; the D is unclear. This CDR3 region has 15 residues. The germline CDR1 and CDR2 sequences are SGHTA and FQGTGA. Trimming removed 0 bases at V and 1 base at J, with 9 bases between. CDR3: CASSLTGTGNTEAFF. CDR3 bases: TGTGCCAGCAGCTTAACGGGTACTGGGAACACTGAAGCTTTCTTT.